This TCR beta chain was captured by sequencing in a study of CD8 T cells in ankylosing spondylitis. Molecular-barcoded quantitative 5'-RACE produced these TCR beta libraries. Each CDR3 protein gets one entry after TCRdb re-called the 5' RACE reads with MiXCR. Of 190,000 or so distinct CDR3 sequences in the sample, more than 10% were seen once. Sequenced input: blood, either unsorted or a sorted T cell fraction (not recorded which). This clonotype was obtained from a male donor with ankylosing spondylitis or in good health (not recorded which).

This CDR3 is CASSLVRTGYTYEQYF. The CDR3 coding sequence is TGTGCCAGCAGCTTAGTTCGGACAGGATACACCTACGAGCAGTACTTC. The gene calls are TRBV7-8 and TRBJ2-7, with 7 positions matching TRBD1. With 1 base clipped from V and 2 bases from J, the junction kept 8 bases outside the gene matches. CDR1 SGHVS and CDR2 FQNEAQ come from the germline V gene. The CDR3 length is 16 residues.